These 9 T cell receptor beta chains share one sample of origin, sequenced in a study of blood T cell repertoires in COVID-19. Clones were read by immunoSEQ multiplex PCR, and TCRdb kept only the in-frame ones, dropping some. Of approximately 270,000 clones listed, 75% to 90% are singletons. Sequencing was performed on PBMCs or T cells enriched from blood (not recorded which). These receptors originate from a woman between 50 and 59 years old who had recovered from COVID-19.

The V call is TRBV2, the J call TRBJ2-7; 10 positions agree with TRBD1. This CDR3 is built from 14 residues. V was pared by 4 bases and J by 7 bases, with 7 bases of the junction left unmatched. From germline, CDR1 is SNHLY and CDR2 FYNNEI. DNA of the CDR3: TGTGCCAGCAGTGTCGGACAGGGGGTGAGTGAGCAGTACTTC. Translating it yields CASSVGQGVSEQYF.

On this clone: An end of the junction does not agree with germline; a read error may underlie this. CDR3 loop: CASSYRDNSNYGYTF. CDR3 DNA: TGTGCCAGTAGTTATCGGGACAACTCTAACTATGGCTACACCTTC. V gene TRBV27 combines with J gene TRBJ1-2; TRBD1 is a possible D gene (6 bases). This CDR3 is built from 15 residues. From germline, CDR1 is MNHEY and CDR2 SMNVEV (reference sequence).

This chain uses TRBV24-1 with TRBJ2-5, with D tentatively TRBD1 (6 bases). Trimming stripped 5 bases from V and 5 bases from J, with 11 bases between. The CDR3 loop spans 13 amino acids. Looked up from germline, CDR1 is KGHDR and CDR2 is SFDVKD. The CDR3 sequence is CATSGGGGETQYF. CDR3 DNA sequence: TGTGCCACCAGTGGTGGGGGCGGGGAGACCCAGTACTTC.

J is TRBJ1-4 and V is TRBV2; 7 bases are a match to TRBD1. This CDR3 is built from 14 residues. The V and J ends lost 3 bases and 6 bases, in that order; junction bases with no gene match: 4. Germline-derived CDR1 and CDR2 are SNHLY and FYNNEI. The CDR3, as DNA: TGTGCCAGCAGTGATTGGGACAGACATGAAAAACTGTTTTTT. Its protein product is CASSDWDRHEKLFF.

This rearrangement joins TRBV21-1 to TRBJ1-1; the D call in the table, TRBD1, was not verified against the DNA. TRBV21-1 is designated a pseudogene. CDR3 length: 15 residues. This CDR3 is CASSITGPLNTEAFF. As DNA, the CDR3 is TGTGCCAGCAGCATAACAGGGCCCTTGAACACTGAAGCTTTCTTT.

Concerning this clone: This may be a read error, as it is one base from a much larger clone. The rearrangement joins TRBV6-5 to TRBJ1-1; D call uncertain. The V end lost 7 bases, the J end lost 6 bases, and 9 bases lay between the germline ends. Germline CDR1 is MNHEY and CDR2 is SVGAGI. The CDR3 has 11 amino acids. CDR3 in DNA: TGTGCCAGCAAAGAGATCGCTGAAGCTTTCTTT. Translation gives CASKEIAEAFF.

The chain uses TRBV30 and TRBJ1-3; D possibly corresponds to TRBD1 (6 bases). The CDR3 is 14 amino acids. Germline V gene sequence: CDR1 GTSNPN, CDR2 SVGIG (reference sequence). The V and J ends lost 2 bases and 5 bases respectively, with 13 bases between them. The CDR3 loop is CAWSRSGQRNTIYF. The CDR3 nucleotides are TGTGCCTGGAGTAGGTCGGGACAAAGAAACACCATATATTTT.

The rearrangement joins TRBV7-2 to TRBJ2-3; 7 nucleotides match TRBD1. This CDR3 is built from 15 residues. CDR1 SGHTA and CDR2 FQGNSA come from the germline V gene. V was pared by 11 bases and J by 0 bases, with 11 bases of the junction left unmatched. This CDR3 reads CAEGAGVGSTDTQYF. CDR3 DNA sequence: TGTGCCGAGGGGGCGGGTGTGGGGAGCACAGATACGCAGTATTTT.

The rearrangement uses TRBV27 and TRBJ2-7; 12 nucleotides agree with TRBD2. V gave up 5 bases and J gave up 6 bases; unmatched junction bases: 11. Germline CDR1 reads MNHEY; CDR2 reads SMNVEV (reference sequence). The CDR3 runs 16 residues. CDR3 sequence reads: CASSPPTSGSLSEQYF. CDR3 coding DNA: TGTGCCAGCAGTCCCCCGACTAGCGGGAGTCTGTCCGAGCAGTACTTC.